This section outlines one T cell receptor beta chain sequence together with its context. The antigen is undetermined. The source of the sample is a study of T cell responses to AZD1222 COVID-19 vaccine. General study findings and limits: Regions 160-218 and 743-854 held dominance among vaccine-associated CD4 TCRs, which spanned spike. No day 14 peak samples; only post-peak repertoires were characterized. White British people made up most donors, females outnumbered males, and clonal diversity was possibly underestimated.

The CDR3 contains 14 residues. CDR1 is MNHEY, CDR2 SVGAGI, per germline. V lost 6 bases to trimming and J lost 5 bases, with 11 bases between them. Produced via immunoSEQ multiplex PCR; TCRdb's table is partial and in-frame only. Among 150,000 or so clones listed, approximately 94% were seen once. The origin of this receptor is an adult in good health. V is TRBV6-5 and J is TRBJ1-6, with a tentative D call TRBD1 (5 bases). Sequenced here: peripheral blood, sampled on day 0 of AZD1222 vaccination. Here the CDR3 reads CASSGTEDNSPLHF. The CDR3 DNA reads TGTGCCAGCAGCGGGACGGAAGATAATTCACCCCTCCACTTT.